Sequencing of this T cell receptor beta chain was carried out in a study of T cells after yellow fever vaccination. Study results and caveats: Weaker overall, the secondary response nonetheless peaked faster (day 5 versus 15).

Germline V gives CDR1 SGHRS, CDR2 YFSETQ. V was pared by 9 bases and J by 5 bases, with 6 bases of the junction left unmatched. The CDR3 has 13 amino acids. This clonotype was seen many times. As yet, its antigen is unknown. TCRdb redid the calling of the 5' RACE reads with MiXCR, one entry per CDR3 protein. Among some 350,000 distinct CDR3 sequences listed, approximately 4% were seen once. Specimen: PBMCs, collected 5 days after the yellow fever booster vaccination. This chain joins TRBV5-1 and TRBJ1-5, with 9 nucleotides matching TRBD1. This TCR derives from a man between 18 and 35 years old who received the YFV17D yellow fever vaccine. The CDR3 reads CANPTGGHQPQHF. CDR3 DNA: TGCGCCAACCCAACAGGGGGCCATCAGCCCCAGCATTTT.